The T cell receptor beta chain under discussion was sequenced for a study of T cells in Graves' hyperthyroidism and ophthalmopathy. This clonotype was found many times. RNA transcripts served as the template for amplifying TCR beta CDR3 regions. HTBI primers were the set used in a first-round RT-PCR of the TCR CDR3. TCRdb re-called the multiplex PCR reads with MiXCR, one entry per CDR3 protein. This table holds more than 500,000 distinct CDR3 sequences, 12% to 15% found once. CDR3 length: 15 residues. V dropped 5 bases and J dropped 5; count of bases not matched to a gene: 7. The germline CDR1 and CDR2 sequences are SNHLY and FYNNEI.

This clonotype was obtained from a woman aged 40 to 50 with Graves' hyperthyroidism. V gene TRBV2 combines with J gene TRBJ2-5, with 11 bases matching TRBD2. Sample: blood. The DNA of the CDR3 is TGTGCCAGCAGTTACGTAGCGGGAGGGCGGGAGACCCAGTACTTC. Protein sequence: CASSYVAGGRETQYF.